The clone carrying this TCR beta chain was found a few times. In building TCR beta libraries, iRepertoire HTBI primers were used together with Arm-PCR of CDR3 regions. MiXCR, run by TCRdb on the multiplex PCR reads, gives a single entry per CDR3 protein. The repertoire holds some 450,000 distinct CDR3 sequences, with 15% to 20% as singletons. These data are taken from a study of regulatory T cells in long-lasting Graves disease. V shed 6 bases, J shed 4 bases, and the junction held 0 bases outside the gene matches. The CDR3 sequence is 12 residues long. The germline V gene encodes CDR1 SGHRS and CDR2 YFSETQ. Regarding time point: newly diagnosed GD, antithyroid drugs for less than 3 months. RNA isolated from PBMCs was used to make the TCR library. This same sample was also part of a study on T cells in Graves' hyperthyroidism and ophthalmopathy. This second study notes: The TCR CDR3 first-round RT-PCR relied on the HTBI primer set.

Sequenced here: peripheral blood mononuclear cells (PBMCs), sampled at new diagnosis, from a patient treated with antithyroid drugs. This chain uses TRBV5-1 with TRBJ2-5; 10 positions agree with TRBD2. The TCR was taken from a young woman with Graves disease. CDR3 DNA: TGCGCCAGCACTAGCGGGAGAGAGACCCAGTACTTC. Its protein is CASTSGRETQYF.